This T cell receptor beta chain was identified during a study of blood T cells in healthy people across ages. Germline V lookup: CDR1 LGHNA, CDR2 YNFKEQ. V lost 1 base to trimming and J lost 0 bases, with 9 bases between them. This CDR3 contains 15 residues. Alongside a J-beta primer mix, a sample-barcoded 5' primer served in a second PCR lasting about 7 to 11 cycles. Every single cDNA molecule received a tag from a template-switch adaptor with 12 random nucleotides. TCRdb itself ran the 5' RACE reads through MiXCR, one entry per CDR3 protein. The repertoire holds 550,000 to 700,000 distinct CDR3 sequences, with roughly 28% as singletons. Sample donors were healthy Caucasian individuals that came from Russia, aged roughly 6 to 100.

The chain is built from TRBV4-2 and TRBJ2-5; D unclear. This receptor was taken from a woman between 65 and 79 years old in good health. Material: blood. The DNA of the CDR3 is TGTGCCAGCAGCCAAGGTAGTGCCGACCAAGAGACCCAGTACTTC. The encoded protein is CASSQGSADQETQYF.